What follows are 6 T cell receptor beta chains derived from one specimen sequenced in a study of tumor-infiltrating lymphocytes in primary liver carcinoma. With roughly 500 ng total RNA as template and a constant-region primer, TCR beta cDNA was made. Three nested multiplex PCR rounds, a slightly modified ARM-PCR method, built the TCR beta libraries. Rounds one and two of PCR, each of around 9 cycles, were primed with TRBV1-TRBV30 forward primers and a C-beta reverse primer. One entry per CDR3 protein, called by TCRdb with MiXCR from the multiplex PCR reads. The sample contains approximately 53,000 distinct CDR3 sequences, 65% to 85% of which appear only once. Co-extracting RNA and DNA was done with 20-30 mg of unsorted bulk tissue as input. Sequenced input: liver tumor tissue from sampling region 5. Subset of the sample: tumor region T5, tumor centre. These receptor sequences come from a man aged 35-49 years with primary liver carcinoma and hepatitis B virus infection.

This clonotype was seen at least ten times. The chain uses TRBV28 and TRBJ2-7; tentative D call: TRBD1 (5 bases). V lost 5 bases to trimming and J lost 9 bases, with 11 bases between them. This CDR3 is 11 amino acids long. CDR1 and CDR2 from the germline V gene are MDHEN and SYDVKM. In DNA form, the CDR3 reads TGTGCCAGCAGTCCCTTCGACAGGCAGTACTTC. It codes for CASSPFDRQYF.

A word on this clonotype: One junction end disagrees with the germline gene, perhaps due to a read error. J is TRBJ1-1 and V is TRBV29-1; 7 nucleotides line up with TRBD1. CDR1 is SQVTM and CDR2 is ANQGSEA in the germline V gene. The CDR3 totals 15 residues. The CDR3, as DNA: TGCAGCATTGCGACAGGGTGGGGAATAAACACTGAAGCTTCCTTT. Amino acid sequence: CSIATGWGINTEASF. Full variable domain (rest looked up from reference TRBV29-1 and TRBJ1-1): SAVISQKPSRDICQRGTSLTIQCQVDSQVTMMFWYRQQPGQSLTLIATANQGSEATYESGFVIDKFPISRPNLTFSTLTVSNMSPEDSSIYLCSIATGWGINTEASFGQGTRLTVV.

Remarks on this clonotype: One end of the junction does not line up with germline, which may come from a read error. The rearrangement joins TRBV11-2 to TRBJ1-5, with a tentative D call TRBD1 (6 bases). Germline assignment: CDR1 SGHAT and CDR2 FQNNGV. This CDR3 has 17 residues. CDR3 sequence: CAGRLVGVTGSNQPEHF. The CDR3 DNA is TGTGCCGGCAGATTAGTAGGGGTAACAGGGAGTAATCAGCCCGAGCATTTT.

As to this clonotype: Lacking the conserved final phenylalanine or tryptophan, this CDR3 likely reflects a read error. This chain joins TRBV7-3 and TRBJ2-2; D is unclear. CDR1 and CDR2 from the germline V gene are SGHTA and FQGTGA. The CDR3 consists of 17 residues. In DNA, the CDR3 is TGTGCCAGCAGCCACGACGAGGCGGTCGCGAACATCGGGGAGCTGTTTCTT. Protein: CASSHDEAVANIGELFL.

With regard to this clonotype: Likely a read error: the CDR3 ends without its conserved phenylalanine or tryptophan. The chain uses TRBV11-2 and TRBJ2-7; D perhaps matches TRBD2 (6 bases). The length of the CDR3 is 12 residues. CDR1 and CDR2 from the germline V gene are SGHAT and FQNNGV. In DNA form, the CDR3 reads TGTGCCAGCAGTCCCGGGGGTTACGAACAGTACTAC. Translation gives CASSPGGYEQYY.

The genes are TRBV5-1 and TRBJ1-1; D unresolved. The ends were cut back, 7 bases at V and 3 bases at J, with 16 bases in the middle. The CDR3 has 14 residues. Germline V gene lookup returns CDR1 SGHRS and CDR2 YFSETQ. The chain's CDR3 is CASGAAGGYTEAFF. CDR3 DNA sequence: TGCGCCAGCGGCGCCGCCGGTGGGTACACTGAAGCTTTCTTT.